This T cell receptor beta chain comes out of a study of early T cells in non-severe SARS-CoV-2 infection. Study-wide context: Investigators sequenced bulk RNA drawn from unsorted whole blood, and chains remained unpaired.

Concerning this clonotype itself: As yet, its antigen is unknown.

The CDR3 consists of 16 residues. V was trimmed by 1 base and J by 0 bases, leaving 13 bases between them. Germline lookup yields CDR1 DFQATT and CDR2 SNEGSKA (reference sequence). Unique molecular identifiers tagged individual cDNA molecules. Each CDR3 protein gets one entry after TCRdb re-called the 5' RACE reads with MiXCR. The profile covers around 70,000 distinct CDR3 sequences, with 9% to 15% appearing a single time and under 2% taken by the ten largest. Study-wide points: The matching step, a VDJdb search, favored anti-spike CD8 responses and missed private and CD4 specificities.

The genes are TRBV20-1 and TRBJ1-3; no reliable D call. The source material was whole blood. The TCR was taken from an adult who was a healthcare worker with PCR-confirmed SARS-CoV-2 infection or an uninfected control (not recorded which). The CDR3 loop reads CSARGRTNPSGNTIYF. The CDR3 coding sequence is TGCAGTGCTAGAGGCAGGACGAATCCCTCTGGAAACACCATATATTTT.